A selection of T cell receptor beta chains follows, all from one sample in a study of blood T cells in healthy people across ages. One entry per CDR3 protein results from TCRdb running MiXCR on the 5' RACE reads. The sample has 1,300,000 or so distinct CDR3 sequences, approximately 63% seen once; the top ten hold 6.7%. Sequenced: blood. Receptors were obtained from a man aged 18 to 30 in good health. Each CDR3 is given with its conserved first and last residue. Fields, in order: V gene, J gene, D gene, CDR3 protein. A D gene is named only where the DNA matches it firmly.

v_gene: TRBV29-1; j_gene: TRBJ2-7; d_gene: .; CDR3aa: CSVLLEYEQYF
v_gene: TRBV12-3/TRBV12-4; j_gene: TRBJ1-1; d_gene: .; CDR3aa: CASSFGQKNTEAFF
v_gene: TRBV29-1; j_gene: .; d_gene: TRBD2; CDR3aa: CSVVGGRAIKYEQYF
v_gene: TRBV27; j_gene: TRBJ1-1; d_gene: TRBD1; CDR3aa: CASSRRTGRVTEAFF
v_gene: TRBV3-1; j_gene: TRBJ2-7; d_gene: .; CDR3aa: CASSQGRTNSYEQYF
v_gene: TRBV6-5; j_gene: TRBJ1-5; d_gene: .; CDR3aa: CASSLGWGDDQPQHF
v_gene: TRBV10-3; j_gene: TRBJ1-4; d_gene: .; CDR3aa: CAISEPGGPSTNEKLFF
v_gene: TRBV12-3/TRBV12-4; j_gene: TRBJ2-2; d_gene: .; CDR3aa: CASSFKNTGELFF
v_gene: TRBV27; j_gene: TRBJ1-2; d_gene: .; CDR3aa: CASSAPGGYGYTF
v_gene: TRBV4-1; j_gene: TRBJ2-1; d_gene: TRBD1; CDR3aa: CASSQPGQGFRQFF
v_gene: TRBV5-1; j_gene: TRBJ1-1; d_gene: .; CDR3aa: CASSLASPNTEAFF
v_gene: TRBV7-9; j_gene: TRBJ2-7; d_gene: TRBD1; CDR3aa: CASSSLTGGVHYERYF
v_gene: TRBV12-3/TRBV12-4; j_gene: TRBJ1-5; d_gene: TRBD1; CDR3aa: CASDRGLNQPQHF
v_gene: TRBV10-3; j_gene: TRBJ1-6; d_gene: .; CDR3aa: CAIRRGDSPLHF
v_gene: TRBV19; j_gene: TRBJ1-4; d_gene: .; CDR3aa: CASKGGVVFNEKLFF
v_gene: TRBV10-3; j_gene: TRBJ2-7; d_gene: TRBD2; CDR3aa: CATGASGYEQYF
v_gene: TRBV6-6; j_gene: TRBJ2-5; d_gene: .; CDR3aa: CATSRAPDETQYF
v_gene: TRBV11-2; j_gene: TRBJ2-1; d_gene: TRBD2; CDR3aa: CASSLMLADENEQFF
v_gene: TRBV11-2; j_gene: TRBJ1-1; d_gene: .; CDR3aa: CASSFLSDSMNTEAFF
v_gene: TRBV7-2; j_gene: TRBJ2-3; d_gene: .; CDR3aa: CASSSVPSDTQYF
v_gene: TRBV10-1; j_gene: TRBJ2-7; d_gene: .; CDR3aa: CASSDRYYYEQYF
v_gene: TRBV3-1; j_gene: TRBJ2-3; d_gene: .; CDR3aa: CASSQIGTADTQYF
v_gene: TRBV7-2; j_gene: TRBJ2-7; d_gene: .; CDR3aa: CASSLRWADGSYEQYF
v_gene: TRBV19; j_gene: TRBJ1-2; d_gene: .; CDR3aa: CASKSKGAYGYTF